This T cell receptor beta chain was recovered during a study of glioma-infiltrating T cells after dendritic cell vaccination. Losses at the gene ends were 0 bases for V and 6 bases for J; bases not matched to a gene: 7. Germline V gene lookup returns CDR1 SGHDT and CDR2 YYEEEE. CDR3 size: 15 residues. TCRdb keeps only in-frame clones here, not all; method: immunoSEQ multiplex PCR. The table shows some 78,000 clones, with about 85% occurring only once. Time point here: after dendritic cell vaccination, including at tumor progression/relapse. This sequence was found in a human donor with glioblastoma. The gene calls are TRBV5-6 and TRBJ2-7; 9 nucleotides align to TRBD1. Here the sequenced sample was blood, taken after dendritic cell vaccination. CDR3 amino acids: CASSLGDRELFEQYF. In DNA form, the CDR3 reads TGTGCCAGCAGCTTGGGGGACAGGGAATTATTCGAGCAGTACTTC.